This T cell receptor beta chain was sequenced during a study of shared clonotypes between healthy human individuals. The method was immunoSEQ multiplex PCR; TCRdb's version includes in-frame clones alone and lacks a portion of them. Among under 2,500,000 clones, 90% to 96% were seen once, and the ten largest hold 0.1% to 0.15%. The sample taken for sequencing was naive CD4+ T cells sorted from blood. Subset reported: CD45RA+ positively selected. This clonotype was obtained from a man aged 18 to 29 in good health.

CDR3: CASISGARSTEAFF. The CDR3 DNA sequence: TGTGCCAGCATATCGGGGGCGCGGAGCACTGAAGCTTTCTTT. V usage is TRBV28 and J usage is TRBJ1-1; TRBD1 is a possible D gene (6 bases). Trimming took off 7 bases at V and 4 bases at J, with 16 bases between the two ends. Germline CDR1 and CDR2: MDHEN and SYDVKM. There are 14 residues in the CDR3.